The 12 T cell receptor beta chains in this list originate from one sample, sequenced in a study of blood T cell repertoires in COVID-19. TCRdb keeps only in-frame clones here, not all; method: immunoSEQ multiplex PCR. The data hold about 76,000 clones, with roughly 90% observed a single time. Specimen: peripheral blood. All receptors derive from a human donor in a cohort sampled during active COVID-19.

The chain employs TRBV5-1 and TRBJ1-5; a weak D match, TRBD1 (5 bases). V was clipped by 2 bases and J by 4 bases, with 10 bases between them. The germline CDR1 and CDR2 sequences are SGHRS and YFSETQ. CDR3 length: 14 residues. The CDR3 reads CASSFGPGNQPQHF. The CDR3 region has the DNA TGCGCCAGCAGCTTTGGGCCAGGGAATCAGCCCCAGCATTTT. Filled out from reference TRBV5-1 and TRBJ1-5, the complete variable domain reads KAGVTQTPRYLIKTRGQQVTLSCSPISGHRSVSWYQQTPGQGLQFLFEYFSETQRNKGNFPGRFSGRQFSNSRSEMNVSTLELGDSALYLCASSFGPGNQPQHFGDGTRLSIL.

The J gene is TRBJ2-6, the V gene TRBV5-4; D uncertain. The CDR3 is made up of 14 amino acids. The germline CDR1 and CDR2 sequences are SGHNT and YYREEE (reference sequence). Trimming left V 2 bases short and J 4 bases short, with 7 bases between. The CDR3 nucleotides are TGTGCCAGCAGCTTAGAGTCCGGGGCCAACGTCCTGACTTTC. This codes for CASSLESGANVLTF. The whole variable domain, filled in from reference TRBV5-4 and TRBJ2-6, reads ETGVTQSPTHLIKTRGQQVTLRCSSQSGHNTVSWYQQALGQGPQFIFQYYREEENGRGNFPPRFSGLQFPNYSSELNVNALELDDSALYLCASSLESGANVLTFGAGSRLTVL.

This clone was seen a single time. CDR3 bases: TGTGCCAGCAGCCCCCGATGGGCGGGGGGATCAGATACGCAGTATTTT. It yields the protein CASSPRWAGGSDTQYF. V and J are TRBV9 and TRBJ2-3, with 8 positions matching TRBD2. The CDR3 has 16 amino acids. The V gene end was trimmed by 4 bases and the J gene end by 4 bases; junction bases not matched to a gene: 11. CDR1 is SGDLS and CDR2 is YYNGEE in the germline V gene.

This clone was observed a few times. The chain has TRBV3-1 (or the pseudogene TRBV3-2) and TRBJ2-7; 7 bases match TRBD2. Germline V lookup: CDR1 LGHDT, CDR2 YNNKEL (reference sequence). The junction had 3 bases not matched to a gene; V was cut back by 4 bases and J by 3 bases. The CDR3 spans 13 residues. The CDR3 nucleotides are TGTGCCAGCAGCCGGGGCGGGGGCTACGAGCAGTACTTC. It encodes CASSRGGGYEQYF.

The chain uses TRBV7-9 and TRBJ2-3; the match to TRBD1 covers 7 bases. CDR1 and CDR2 from the germline V gene are SEHNR and FQNEAQ (reference sequence). The CDR3 loop spans 13 amino acids. Trimming took 6 bases from V and 14 from J; bases not matched to a gene: 14. As DNA, the CDR3 is TGTGCCAGCAGTCCAAGGGGGCTCTATAGGGGGTATTTT. Amino acid sequence: CASSPRGLYRGYF.

Turning to this clone: As the CDR3 is not closed by the conserved phenylalanine or tryptophan, this likely results from a read error. The DNA is left out, because the CDR3 cannot be placed on it with certainty; the CDR3 is given as TCRdb lists it. This chain connects TRBV20-1 to TRBJ2-7; the table's D call TRBD1 went unverified against the DNA. The CDR3 region is 10 residues in length, termini included. Germline loops: CDR1 DFQATT, CDR2 SNEGSKA (reference sequence). The CDR3 here is CSARVETGSI.

The CDR3 DNA reads TGCGCCAGCAGCTTGGATAGGACAGGAGACACCGGGGAGCTGTTTTTT. Translating gives CASSLDRTGDTGELFF. This sequence joins TRBV5-1 and TRBJ2-2; TRBD1 agrees at 7 bases. The CDR3 length is 16 residues. In germline, CDR1 is SGHRS, CDR2 YFSETQ. The V gene end was trimmed by 0 bases and the J gene end by 3 bases; junction bases not matched to a gene: 5.

The J gene is TRBJ2-7, the V gene TRBV24-1; weak D call: TRBD2 (5 bases). This CDR3 is 14 amino acids long. V gave up 2 bases and J gave up 7 bases, with 14 bases separating them. Germline-derived CDR1 and CDR2 are KGHDR and SFDVKD. CDR3 residues: CATSDSTRVREQYF. The CDR3, as DNA: TGTGCCACCAGTGATTCAACGAGGGTGCGGGAGCAGTACTTC.

This clone was seen once. This chain uses TRBV2 with TRBJ1-1; D gene ambiguous. Per germline, CDR1 SNHLY and CDR2 FYNNEI. The germline V and J ends were trimmed by 2 bases and 0 bases, with 13 bases remaining between them. The CDR3 is 16 amino acids. CDR3 in amino acids: CASSEILAVVNTEAFF. As DNA, the CDR3 is TGTGCCAGCAGTGAAATTTTGGCTGTTGTGAACACTGAAGCTTTCTTT.

With respect to this clone: Distinct nucleotide sequences in the sample also encode this CDR3. The chain carries TRBV30 and TRBJ1-5; D not resolved. This CDR3 is 13 amino acids long. Trimming cost V 0 bases and J 1 base, with 4 bases left between them. Germline V gene sequence: CDR1 GTSNPN, CDR2 SVGIG (reference sequence). The CDR3 protein is CAWSVRSNQPQHF. CDR3 sequence (DNA): TGTGCCTGGAGTGTGAGGAGCAATCAGCCCCAGCATTTT.

The rearrangement uses TRBV11-2 and TRBJ2-3; possibly TRBD2 for D (6 bases). Germline assignment: CDR1 SGHAT and CDR2 FQNNGV. V was clipped by 4 bases and J by 0 bases, with 14 bases between them. The CDR3 has 16 amino acids. The CDR3 protein is CASSWPRRGSTDTQYF. The CDR3 region has the DNA TGTGCCAGCAGCTGGCCGCGGAGGGGAAGCACAGATACGCAGTATTTT.

J is TRBJ2-1 and V is TRBV5-1; the D gene is possibly TRBD1 (5 bases). Trimming stripped 1 base from V and 5 bases from J, with 16 bases between. This CDR3 contains 16 residues. The germline gives CDR1 SGHRS, CDR2 YFSETQ. The CDR3 reads CASSLRVAGMNNEQFF. DNA of the CDR3: TGCGCCAGCAGCTTGAGGGTGGCAGGGATGAACAATGAGCAGTTCTTC.